The clone carrying this T cell receptor beta chain was seen more than once but under ten times. The antigen is unknown. This sample is drawn from a study of post-analysis software for immune sequencing data. CDR3 length: 13 residues. V gave up 5 bases and J gave up 9 bases, with 16 bases separating them. Germline V gene sequence: CDR1 DFQATT, CDR2 SNEGSKA (reference sequence). Notes on the study in general: When patients were compared with controls, a handful of TRBV segments were more frequent, TRBV5-6, TRBV5-1 and TRBV20-1 among them.

The TCR beta cDNA libraries carried unique molecular identifiers. T cells numbering about 0.85 to 11 million gave rise to roughly 550,000 cDNA molecules. Using its own MiXCR run on the PCR reads, TCRdb lists one record per CDR3 protein. The data show approximately 360,000 distinct CDR3 sequences, around 37% seen once. The chain has TRBV20-1 and TRBJ1-4; D unclear. The sequenced sample consisted of blood. The receptor's source is a girl under 18 with multiple sclerosis. CDR3 DNA: TGCAGTGCTTACAGCGGGGAAAATAAAAAACTGTTTTTT. Amino acids: CSAYSGENKKLFF.